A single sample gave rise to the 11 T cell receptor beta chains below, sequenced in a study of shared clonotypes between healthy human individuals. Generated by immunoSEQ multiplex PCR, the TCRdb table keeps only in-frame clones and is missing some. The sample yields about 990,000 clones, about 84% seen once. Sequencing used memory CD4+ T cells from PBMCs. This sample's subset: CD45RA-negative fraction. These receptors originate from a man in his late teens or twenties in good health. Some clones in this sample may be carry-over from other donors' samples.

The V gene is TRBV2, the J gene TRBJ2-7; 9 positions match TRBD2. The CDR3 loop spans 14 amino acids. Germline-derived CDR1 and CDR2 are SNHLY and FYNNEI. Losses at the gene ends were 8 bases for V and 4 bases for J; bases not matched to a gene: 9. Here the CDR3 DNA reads TGTGCCAGCCAGACTAGCGGAGAATCTTACGAGCAGTACTTC. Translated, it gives CASQTSGESYEQYF. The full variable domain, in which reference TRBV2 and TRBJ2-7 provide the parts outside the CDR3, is EPEVTQTPSHQVTQMGQEVILRCVPISNHLYFYWYRQILGQKVEFLVSFYNNEISEKSEIFDDQFSVERPDGSNFTLKIRSTKLEDSAMYFCASQTSGESYEQYFGPGTRLTVT.

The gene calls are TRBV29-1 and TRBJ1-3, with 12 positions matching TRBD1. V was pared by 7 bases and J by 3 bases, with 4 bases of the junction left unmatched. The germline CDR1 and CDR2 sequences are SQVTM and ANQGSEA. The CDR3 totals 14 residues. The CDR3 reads CSAGQGAYGNTIYF. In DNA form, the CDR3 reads TGCAGCGCGGGACAGGGGGCTTATGGAAACACCATATATTTT. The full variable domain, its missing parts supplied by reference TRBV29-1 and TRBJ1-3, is SAVISQKPSRDICQRGTSLTIQCQVDSQVTMMFWYRQQPGQSLTLIATANQGSEATYESGFVIDKFPISRPNLTFSTLTVSNMSPEDSSIYLCSAGQGAYGNTIYFGEGSWLTVV.

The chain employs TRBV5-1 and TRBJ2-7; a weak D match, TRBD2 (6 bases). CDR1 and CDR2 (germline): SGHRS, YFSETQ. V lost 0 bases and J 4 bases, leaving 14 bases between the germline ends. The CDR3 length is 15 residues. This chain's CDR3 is CASSLGPGASYEQYF. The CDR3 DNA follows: TGCGCCAGCAGCTTGGGCCCGGGAGCCTCGTACGAGCAGTACTTC. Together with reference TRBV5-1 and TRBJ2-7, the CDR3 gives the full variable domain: KAGVTQTPRYLIKTRGQQVTLSCSPISGHRSVSWYQQTPGQGLQFLFEYFSETQRNKGNFPGRFSGRQFSNSRSEMNVSTLELGDSALYLCASSLGPGASYEQYFGPGTRLTVT.

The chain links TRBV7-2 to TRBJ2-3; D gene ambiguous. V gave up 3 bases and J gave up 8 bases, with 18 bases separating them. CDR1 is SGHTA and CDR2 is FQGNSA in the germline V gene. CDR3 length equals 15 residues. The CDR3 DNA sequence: TGTGCCAGCAGCTTGGCCCCGGACCTCACGGGTACGCAGTATTTT. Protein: CASSLAPDLTGTQYF.

CDR3 nucleotide sequence: TGTGCCATCACCAAACAGGTTGGCACTGAAGCTTTCTTT. Translated: CAITKQVGTEAFF. The gene calls are TRBV10-3 and TRBJ1-1, with D perhaps matching TRBD1 (5 bases). V was cut by 7 bases and J by 4 bases, with 13 bases left in between. The V gene's germline CDR1 is ENHRY and CDR2 SYGVKD. The length of the CDR3 is 13 residues.

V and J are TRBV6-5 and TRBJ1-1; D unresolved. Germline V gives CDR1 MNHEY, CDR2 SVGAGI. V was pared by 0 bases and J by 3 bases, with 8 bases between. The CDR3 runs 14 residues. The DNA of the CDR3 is TGTGCCAGCAGTTACTCGGTTGGGCACACTGAAGCTTTCTTT. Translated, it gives CASSYSVGHTEAFF.

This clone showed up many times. The CDR3 here is CSAGQGSMTTNEKLFF. The CDR3 nucleotides read TGCAGCGCCGGACAGGGATCGATGACAACTAATGAAAAACTGTTTTTT. V usage is TRBV29-1 and J usage is TRBJ1-4, with 8 nucleotides matching TRBD1. Per germline, CDR1 SQVTM and CDR2 ANQGSEA. The CDR3 consists of 16 residues. The trim removed 7 bases at V and 0 bases at J, leaving 10 bases unmatched.

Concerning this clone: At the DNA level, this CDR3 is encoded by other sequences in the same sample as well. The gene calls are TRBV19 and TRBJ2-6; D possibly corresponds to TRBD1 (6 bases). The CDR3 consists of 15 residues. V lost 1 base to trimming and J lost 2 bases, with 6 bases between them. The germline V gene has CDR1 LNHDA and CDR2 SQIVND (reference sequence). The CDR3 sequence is CASSIGGPGANVLTF. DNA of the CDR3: TGTGCCAGTAGTATAGGGGGGCCTGGGGCCAACGTCCTGACTTTC.

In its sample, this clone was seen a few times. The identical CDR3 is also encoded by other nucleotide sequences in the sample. The chain's CDR3 is CASSLGLAASTDTQYF. CDR3 bases: TGTGCCAGCAGCCTCGGACTAGCGGCTAGCACAGATACGCAGTATTTT. V is TRBV11-2 and J is TRBJ2-3, with 10 bases that match TRBD2. The junction had 5 bases not matched to a gene; V was cut back by 5 bases and J by 0 bases. CDR1 is SGHAT, CDR2 FQNNGV, per germline. CDR3 length: 16 residues.

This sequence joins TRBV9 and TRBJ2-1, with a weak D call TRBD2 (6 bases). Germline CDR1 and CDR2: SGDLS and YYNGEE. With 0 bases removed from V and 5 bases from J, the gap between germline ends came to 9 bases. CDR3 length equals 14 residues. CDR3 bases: TGTGCCAGCAGCGTAGGCGGGGACCACAATGAGCAGTTCTTC. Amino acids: CASSVGGDHNEQFF.

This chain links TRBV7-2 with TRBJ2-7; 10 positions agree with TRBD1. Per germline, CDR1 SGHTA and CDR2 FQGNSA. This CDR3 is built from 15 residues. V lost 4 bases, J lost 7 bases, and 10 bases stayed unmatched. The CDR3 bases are TGTGCCAGCAGCTCTCCCCGACAGGGGGCTAGGGAGCAGTACTTC. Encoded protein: CASSSPRQGAREQYF.